These T cell receptor beta chains were read from a single sample in a study of cytomegalovirus exposure and HLA in healthy donors. TCRdb's table, derived via immunoSEQ multiplex PCR, lists solely in-frame clones and lacks some. The sample lists about 280,000 clones, over 85% occurring once. Sequencing was carried out using PBMCs. The origin of the receptors is a woman in her late teens or twenties in good health and CMV-seronegative. Each CDR3 is given with its conserved first and last residue.

J gene: TRBJ2-3; V gene: TRBV2; CDR3 length: 14; CDR3 protein: CASSVQLRTDTQYF
J gene: TRBJ1-4; V gene: TRBV29-1; CDR3 length: 14; CDR3 protein: CSVSEGAANEKLFF
J gene: TRBJ1-5; V gene: TRBV19; CDR3 length: 17; CDR3 protein: CASSIRDDRGVNQPQHF
J gene: TRBJ2-5; V gene: TRBV4-2; CDR3 length: 16; CDR3 protein: CASSQLRDRVLETQYF
J gene: TRBJ2-1; V gene: TRBV9; CDR3 length: 13; CDR3 protein: CASSVASGNEQFF
J gene: TRBJ2-7; V gene: TRBV7-9; CDR3 length: 14; CDR3 protein: CSSSSPEGSYEQYF
J gene: TRBJ2-5; V gene: TRBV30; CDR3 length: 15; CDR3 protein: CAWSLKGEGKETQYF
J gene: TRBJ2-7; V gene: TRBV19; CDR3 length: 14; CDR3 protein: CASSNWETHGEQYF
J gene: TRBJ2-2; V gene: TRBV9; CDR3 length: 18; CDR3 protein: CASSARRGGGGGTGELFF
J gene: TRBJ2-3; V gene: TRBV7-9; CDR3 length: 14; CDR3 protein: CASSLVADTDTQYF
J gene: TRBJ1-4; V gene: TRBV30; CDR3 length: 14; CDR3 protein: CAWSVGEYNEKLFF
J gene: TRBJ2-7; V gene: TRBV5-1; CDR3 length: 17; CDR3 protein: CASSLAGQGAMGLEQYF
J gene: TRBJ2-7; V gene: TRBV13; CDR3 length: 13; CDR3 protein: CASSLIDSPPQYF
J gene: TRBJ1-1; V gene: TRBV25-1; CDR3 length: 13; CDR3 protein: CATRTGANTEAFF
J gene: TRBJ1-1; V gene: TRBV15; CDR3 length: 17; CDR3 protein: CATSRDLLGAGGTEAFF
J gene: TRBJ2-3; V gene: TRBV29-1; CDR3 length: 19; CDR3 protein: CSVDGPSGGGYSVTDTQYF
J gene: TRBJ2-7; V gene: TRBV4-1; CDR3 length: 15; CDR3 protein: CASSQVVATGYEQYF
J gene: TRBJ2-2; V gene: TRBV7-7; CDR3 length: 18; CDR3 protein: CASSSLAAYRGQTGELFF
J gene: TRBJ2-7; V gene: TRBV7-2; CDR3 length: 15; CDR3 protein: CASSFLGQFIDEQYF
J gene: TRBJ2-7; V gene: TRBV19; CDR3 length: 16; CDR3 protein: CASSILPGQGNNEQYF
J gene: TRBJ2-1; V gene: TRBV5-6; CDR3 length: 12; CDR3 protein: CASSTGLVEQFF
J gene: TRBJ2-7; V gene: TRBV5-5; CDR3 length: 18; CDR3 protein: CASSQGGRTRREVRGQYF
J gene: TRBJ1-5; V gene: TRBV18; CDR3 length: 13; CDR3 protein: CASSPGLNQPQHF
J gene: TRBJ2-3; V gene: TRBV29-1; CDR3 length: 12; CDR3 protein: CSVLQGADTQYF
J gene: TRBJ1-1; V gene: TRBV5-6; CDR3 length: 18; CDR3 protein: CASSFPLSTLEGNTEASF
J gene: TRBJ2-7; V gene: TRBV7-6; CDR3 length: 15; CDR3 protein: CASSLSTGKTYEQYF
J gene: TRBJ2-7; V gene: TRBV10-2; CDR3 length: 16; CDR3 protein: CASSGTQGALSYEQYF
J gene: TRBJ1-1; V gene: TRBV18; CDR3 length: 13; CDR3 protein: CASSPWRDTEAFF
J gene: TRBJ2-7; V gene: TRBV28; CDR3 length: 15; CDR3 protein: CASSYPSEGGDEQYF
J gene: TRBJ2-5; V gene: TRBV9; CDR3 length: 14; CDR3 protein: CASSVVEGEETQYF
J gene: TRBJ1-1; V gene: TRBV10-3; CDR3 length: 15; CDR3 protein: CAISESRGGRAEAFF
J gene: TRBJ2-7; V gene: TRBV5-1; CDR3 length: 14; CDR3 protein: CASSYGIFVDEQYF
J gene: TRBJ2-7; V gene: TRBV13; CDR3 length: 16; CDR3 protein: CASSLSGEKHLYEQYF
J gene: TRBJ1-2; V gene: TRBV2; CDR3 length: 13; CDR3 protein: CASSEGGNYGYTF
J gene: TRBJ1-6; V gene: TRBV11-2; CDR3 length: 18; CDR3 protein: CASSLTFWGGQYNSPLHF
J gene: TRBJ2-5; V gene: TRBV27; CDR3 length: 14; CDR3 protein: CASSPPGQGETQYF
J gene: TRBJ1-2; V gene: TRBV6-1; CDR3 length: 14; CDR3 protein: CASSEARGIGGYTF
J gene: TRBJ1-5; V gene: TRBV4-1; CDR3 length: 13; CDR3 protein: CASSQAGDQPQHF
J gene: TRBJ1-2; V gene: TRBV5-1; CDR3 length: 14; CDR3 protein: CASSLPGGNYGYTF
J gene: TRBJ1-6; V gene: TRBV5-4; CDR3 length: 15; CDR3 protein: CASSLKTEYNSPLHF
J gene: TRBJ2-1; V gene: TRBV2; CDR3 length: 15; CDR3 protein: CASSVRGGSYNEQFF
J gene: TRBJ1-2; V gene: TRBV15; CDR3 length: 13; CDR3 protein: CATSGKNRDGYTF